A selection of T cell receptor beta chains follows, all from one sample in a study of T-cell memory formation after mild COVID-19. TCRdb recomputed calls from the 5' RACE reads with MiXCR, one row per CDR3 protein. The sample records more than 450,000 distinct CDR3 sequences, roughly 18% being singletons. Sequenced: PBMCs or a T cell subset sorted from them (not recorded which). The receptors derive from an adult woman who had mild COVID-19 (a few samples of this study predate the infection). Cell type and time point are not known. CDR3s include the opening cysteine and the closing phenylalanine or tryptophan. The D gene is left open where the match is weak. Rows give clone size only sometimes, using once, few, many, or a class for an expanded clone.

j_call | v_call | clone_size | d_call | cdr3_aa | cdr3_nt
TRBJ1-1 | TRBV5-1 | few | TRBD1 | CASSPGRQGYTEAFF | TGCGCCAGCAGCCCTGGGAGACAGGGTTACACTGAAGCTTTCTTT
TRBJ2-3 | TRBV3-1 | . | TRBD2 | CASSQVGGRTDTQYF | TGTGCCAGCAGCCAAGTGGGGGGGAGGACAGATACGCAGTATTTT
TRBJ1-1 | TRBV19 | few | TRBD1 | CASRTQGAKMNTEAFF | TGTGCCAGTAGGACCCAGGGGGCTAAGATGAACACTGAAGCTTTCTTT
TRBJ2-3 | TRBV9 | few | TRBD2 | CASSPTGGRAVSDTQYF | TGTGCCAGCAGCCCCACGGGCGGGAGGGCCGTCTCAGATACGCAGTATTTT
TRBJ1-1 | TRBV20-1 | few | TRBD1 | CSARSPQGARNTEAFF | TGCAGTGCTAGATCACCACAGGGGGCGAGGAACACTGAAGCTTTCTTT
TRBJ1-1 | TRBV20-1 | few | . | CSAQSNTEAFF | TGCAGTGCTCAGTCAAACACTGAAGCTTTCTTT
TRBJ2-1 | TRBV5-4 | . | TRBD2 | CASSFRDYHEQFF | TGTGCCAGCAGCTTCCGGGACTACCATGAGCAGTTCTTC
TRBJ1-1 | TRBV10-3 | few | . | CAISQQNTEAFF | TGTGCCATCAGCCAACAGAACACTGAAGCTTTCTTT
TRBJ2-7 | TRBV24-1 | . | TRBD2 | CATSGTTSDEQYF | TGTGCCACCAGTGGGACGACTAGCGACGAGCAGTACTTC
TRBJ2-1 | TRBV27 | few | . | CASSFFHHEGEQFF | TGTGCCAGCAGTTTCTTCCACCACGAGGGTGAGCAGTTCTTC
TRBJ2-7 | TRBV6-5 | few | . | CASTNRQGGTYEQYF | TGTGCCAGCACAAACCGGCAGGGCGGCACCTACGAGCAGTACTTC
TRBJ1-4 | TRBV7-9 | few | . | CASKGLFF | TGTGCCAGCAAGGGTCTGTTTTTT
TRBJ1-3 | TRBV7-9 | . | . | CASSPTRGPAPNTIYF | TGTGCCAGCAGCCCAACTCGGGGCCCTGCCCCGAACACCATATATTTT
TRBJ2-1 | TRBV11-2 | . | TRBD2 | CASSLRLAGGFSYNEQFF | TGTGCCAGCAGCTTAAGGCTAGCGGGGGGTTTCTCCTACAATGAGCAGTTCTTC
TRBJ2-2 | TRBV6-5 | few | TRBD1 | CATLTGTGNTGELFF | TGTGCCACCCTCACCGGGACAGGGAACACCGGGGAGCTGTTTTTT
TRBJ1-2 | TRBV27 | . | . | CASSRVRGVRGSNYGYTF | TGTGCCAGCAGCCGAGTTAGAGGCGTCCGGGGATCTAACTATGGCTACACCTTC
TRBJ2-3 | TRBV5-4 | . | TRBD2 | CASSLKLAGGSLSTDTQYF | TGTGCCAGCAGCTTGAAACTAGCGGGGGGGAGCTTAAGCACAGATACGCAGTATTTT
TRBJ2-7 | TRBV20-1 | . | . | CSARDHTARDGVYEQYF | TGCAGTGCTAGAGACCACACCGCGCGGGACGGCGTCTACGAGCAGTACTTC
TRBJ2-2 | TRBV11-2 | once | . | CASSLNQRQITGELFF | TGTGCCAGCAGCTTGAATCAAAGACAGATCACCGGGGAGCTGTTTTTT
TRBJ2-5 | TRBV20-1 | . | . | CSARNGEVGPSKTQYF | TGCAGTGCTAGAAACGGGGAAGTGGGGCCTTCGAAGACCCAGTACTTC
TRBJ2-7 | TRBV29-1 | few | TRBD2 | CSVAGTSGDSYEQYF | TGCAGCGTGGCCGGGACTAGCGGGGATTCCTACGAGCAGTACTTC
TRBJ1-4 | TRBV5-1 | few | TRBD1 | CASSTDRGSEKLFF | TGCGCCAGCAGCACGGACAGGGGTTCGGAAAAACTGTTTTTT
TRBJ1-1 | TRBV12-3/TRBV12-4 | few | TRBD1 | CASSLPPGQTVNTEAFF | TGTGCCAGCAGTCTTCCTCCGGGACAGACCGTGAACACTGAAGCTTTCTTT
TRBJ2-2 | TRBV6-2/TRBV6-3 | many | . | CASSQARENTGELFF | TGTGCCAGCAGTCAGGCCAGGGAGAACACCGGGGAGCTGTTTTTT
TRBJ2-3 | TRBV29-1 | few | . | CSVARGLSTDTQYF | TGCAGCGTTGCCCGGGGACTGAGCACAGATACGCAGTATTTT
TRBJ1-1 | TRBV12-3/TRBV12-4 | . | . | CASSPPSTGQGEAFF | TGTGCCAGCAGCCCCCCTTCGACAGGACAAGGTGAAGCTTTCTTT
TRBJ2-1 | TRBV5-1 | . | . | CASRPGTNPYNEQFF | TGCGCCAGCAGGCCCGGGACCAACCCATACAATGAGCAGTTCTTC
TRBJ2-2 | TRBV7-3 | . | TRBD2 | CASSVGLAGGELFF | TGTGCCAGCAGCGTCGGACTAGCGGGAGGGGAGCTGTTTTTT
TRBJ2-1 | TRBV24-1 | few | . | CAVKSRTGNEQFF | TGTGCCGTCAAGAGCAGGACCGGGAATGAGCAGTTCTTC
TRBJ2-3 | TRBV6-6 | . | TRBD1 | CASSPSGQREYF | TGTGCCAGCAGTCCTTCGGGACAGAGAGAGTATTTT
TRBJ2-5 | TRBV29-1 | . | TRBD2 | CSAKVGASGVKETQYF | TGCAGCGCAAAAGTGGGGGCTAGCGGGGTGAAAGAGACCCAGTACTTC
TRBJ2-3 | TRBV29-1 | many | . | CSVARSGSFADTQYF | TGCAGCGTTGCCCGGAGTGGCTCCTTCGCAGATACGCAGTATTTT
TRBJ1-2 | TRBV20-1 | . | . | CSARDLGHLANYGYTF | TGCAGTGCTAGAGATCTTGGACACCTTGCTAACTATGGCTACACCTTC
TRBJ1-1 | TRBV29-1 | . | TRBD1 | CSPGTGGDEAFF | TGCAGCCCTGGGACAGGGGGCGATGAAGCTTTCTTT
TRBJ1-2 | TRBV7-9 | few | . | CASSGKGGWDGYTF | TGTGCCAGCAGCGGGAAAGGGGGATGGGACGGCTACACCTTC
TRBJ2-2 | TRBV6-5 | few | . | CASSYTFDWADHTGELFF | TGTGCCAGCAGTTACACATTCGACTGGGCGGATCACACCGGGGAGCTGTTTTTT
TRBJ1-2 | TRBV29-1 | . | . | CTSTGNYGYTF | TGCACCTCCACAGGGAACTATGGCTACACCTTC
TRBJ2-2 | TRBV7-9 | . | TRBD1 | CASSSGTGNAGELFF | TGTGCCAGCAGTTCCGGGACAGGCAATGCAGGGGAGCTGTTTTTT
TRBJ2-5 | TRBV5-1 | . | TRBD1 | CASQGAETQYF | TGCGCCAGTCAGGGGGCGGAGACCCAGTACTTC
TRBJ2-2 | TRBV19 | . | TRBD2 | CASSREASPPGELFF | TGTGCCAGTAGTCGGGAGGCAAGCCCACCCGGGGAGCTGTTTTTT
TRBJ1-1 | TRBV21-1 | few | . | CASSGETQNTEAFF | TGTGCCAGCAGCGGGGAGACGCAGAACACTGAAGCTTTCTTT
TRBJ2-1 | TRBV29-1 | . | TRBD1 | CSVQGDYNEQFF | TGCAGCGTACAGGGGGACTACAATGAGCAGTTCTTC
TRBJ2-5 | TRBV7-9 | few | TRBD2 | CASSPQGGGEFQETQYF | TGTGCCAGCAGCCCCCAGGGCGGGGGGGAATTCCAAGAGACCCAGTACTTC
TRBJ2-3 | TRBV5-4 | . | TRBD2 | CASSPPPGSGRADTQYF | TGTGCCAGCAGCCCTCCCCCGGGTAGCGGGAGGGCGGATACGCAGTATTTT
TRBJ2-7 | TRBV6-6 | few | . | CASTLTQGRGGYEQYF | TGTGCCAGCACTCTTACGCAGGGGAGGGGGGGATACGAGCAGTACTTC